This is a list of T cell receptor beta chains from one sample in a study of blood T cell repertoires in COVID-19. Clones were sequenced by immunoSEQ multiplex PCR, and TCRdb holds only the in-frame ones, with some missing. The data show 150,000 or so clones, less than 80% seen once. Sequencing was performed on peripheral blood. These receptors were taken from a woman of 80 years or more with active or convalescent COVID-19. Both conserved end residues are part of each CDR3. Each record gives: D gene, clone size, J gene, V gene, CDR3 protein, CDR3 DNA. The D gene is left open where the match is weak. A clone size is listed for some rows: how often the clone was seen (once, few, many), or a class if it is expanded.

>.|.|TRBJ2-7|TRBV15
CATSRGGGGYEQYF
TGTGCCACCAGCAGAGGGGGAGGGGGCTACGAGCAGTACTTC
>TRBD2|.|TRBJ2-1|TRBV6-1
CASSEPSGGTYNEQFF
TGTGCCAGCAGTGAACCAAGCGGGGGCACATACAATGAGCAGTTCTTC
>.|.|TRBJ1-4|TRBV5-1
CASRSATGATNEKLFF
TGCGCCAGCAGATCCGCCACAGGTGCAACTAATGAAAAACTGTTTTTT
>.|.|TRBJ1-3|TRBV29-1
CSVTGTSGNTIYF
TGCAGCGTCACCGGGACATCTGGAAACACCATATATTTT
>TRBD1|.|TRBJ2-7|TRBV15
CATSRDGQGYEQYF
TGTGCCACCAGCAGAGACGGACAGGGATACGAGCAGTACTTC
>.|.|TRBJ1-3|TRBV7-2
CASSLAGAGNTIYF
TGTGCCAGCAGCTTAGCAGGGGCCGGAAACACCATATATTTT
>.|.|TRBJ2-2|TRBV3-1/TRBV3-2
CASSLGSAGTGELFF
TGTGCCAGCAGCCTAGGGTCCGCGGGGACCGGGGAGCTGTTTTTT
>TRBD1|.|TRBJ1-5|TRBV19
CASSVNRDRSLSNQPQHF
TGTGCCAGTAGTGTGAACCGGGACAGATCATTAAGCAATCAGCCCCAGCATTTT
>TRBD1|.|TRBJ1-2|TRBV3-1/TRBV3-2
CASSQEKGQGKPYGYTF
TGTGCCAGCAGCCAAGAAAAGGGACAGGGAAAGCCTTATGGCTACACCTTC
>TRBD1|.|TRBJ1-6|TRBV28
CASSLGQGRKSPLHF
TGTGCCAGCAGTTTAGGACAGGGTCGTAAATCACCCCTCCACTTT
>.|.|TRBJ1-6|TRBV2
CASSEQGLNSPLHF
TGTGCCAGCAGTGAGCAGGGGCTTAATTCACCCCTCCACTTT
>.|few|TRBJ2-1|TRBV27
CASSLSGGQTYNEQFF
TGTGCCAGCAGTTTATCGGGGGGACAGACCTACAATGAGCAGTTCTTC
>TRBD1|.|TRBJ2-2|TRBV2
CASRAGTGVAGELFF
TGTGCCAGCAGAGCCGGGACAGGGGTCGCCGGGGAGCTGTTTTTT
>.|few|TRBJ1-6|TRBV9
CASSGTPSNSPLHF
TGTGCCAGCAGCGGGACACCTTCCAATTCACCCCTCCACTTT
>TRBD1|.|TRBJ2-2|TRBV19
CASSIRQGSAGELFF
TGTGCCAGTAGTATAAGACAGGGTTCCGCCGGGGAGCTGTTTTTT
>.|.|TRBJ2-1|TRBV2
CASNLSRDKQFF
TGTGCCAGCAACCTTTCCCGGGATAAGCAGTTCTTC
>.|few|TRBJ1-5|TRBV3-1/TRBV3-2
CASSQGRRGQPQHF
TGTGCCAGCAGCCAGGGTCGGAGAGGGCAGCCCCAGCATTTT
>TRBD1|.|TRBJ2-1|TRBV27
CASSLDRDYNEQFF
TGTGCCAGCAGTTTGGACAGGGACTACAATGAGCAGTTCTTC
>.|.|TRBJ2-7|TRBV5-6
CASSLAGGKQYF
TGTGCCAGCAGCTTGGCTGGAGGAAAGCAGTACTTC
>TRBD1|few|TRBJ1-5|TRBV28
CASSRRTGTQPQHF
TGTGCCAGCAGTCGCAGGACAGGGACCCAGCCCCAGCATTTT
>.|once|TRBJ2-3|TRBV5-1
CASSSDSSSTDTQYF
TGCGCCAGCAGCTCGGACAGCTCTAGCACAGATACGCAGTATTTT
>.|.|TRBJ2-7|TRBV3-1/TRBV3-2
CASSHRLTSGWEQYF
TGTGCCAGCAGCCACCGGCTCACCTCGGGGTGGGAGCAGTACTTC
>TRBD1|few|TRBJ1-1|TRBV6-5
CASSYRGRNTEAFF
TGTGCCAGCAGTTACAGGGGGCGGAACACTGAAGCTTTCTTT
>.|.|TRBJ1-3|TRBV28
CASTAWAVNSGNTIYF
TGTGCCAGTACCGCCTGGGCAGTAAACTCTGGAAACACCATATATTTT
>.|.|TRBJ1-2|TRBV19
CASSIRETNYGYTF
TGTGCCAGTAGTATAAGGGAGACTAACTATGGCTACACCTTC
>.|.|TRBJ2-7|TRBV13
CASRGHGQTYEQYF
TGTGCCAGCAGGGGCCACGGACAAACCTACGAGCAGTACTTC
>.|.|TRBJ1-5|TRBV6-2/TRBV6-3
CASSYDNRANQPQHF
TGTGCCAGCAGTTACGATAACAGGGCCAATCAGCCCCAGCATTTT
>.|.|TRBJ2-7|TRBV4-3
CASSLQGSSYEQYF
TGCGCCAGCAGCCTACAGGGCAGCTCCTACGAGCAGTACTTC
>TRBD2|.|TRBJ2-1|TRBV4-2
CASSWERGGRNEQFF
TGTGCCAGCAGCTGGGAGCGGGGGGGTCGGAATGAGCAGTTCTTC
>.|.|TRBJ1-6|TRBV19
CASTYGGSSYNSPLHF
TGTGCCAGTACCTATGGTGGGAGCTCCTATAATTCACCCCTCCACTTT
>.|.|TRBJ1-3|TRBV9
CASSMSFGLTGGNTIYF
TGTGCCAGCAGTATGTCTTTTGGTCTAACTGGTGGAAACACCATATATTTT
>TRBD1|.|TRBJ1-2|TRBV12-3/TRBV12-4
CASSPQGGNGYTF
TGTGCCAGCAGTCCACAGGGGGGTAATGGCTACACCTTC